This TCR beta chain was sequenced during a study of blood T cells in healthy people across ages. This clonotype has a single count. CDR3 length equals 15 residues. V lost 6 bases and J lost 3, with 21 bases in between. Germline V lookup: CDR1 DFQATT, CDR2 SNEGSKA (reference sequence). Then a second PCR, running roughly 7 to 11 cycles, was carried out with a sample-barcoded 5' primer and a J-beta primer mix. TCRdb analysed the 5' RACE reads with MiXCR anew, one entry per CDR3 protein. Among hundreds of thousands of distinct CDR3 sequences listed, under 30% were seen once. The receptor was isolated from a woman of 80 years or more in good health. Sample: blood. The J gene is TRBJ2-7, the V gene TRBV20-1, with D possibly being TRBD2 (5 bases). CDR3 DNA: TGCAGTGCCACAAGCGACTACGTCTCTCACTACGAGCAGTACTTC. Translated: CSATSDYVSHYEQYF.